One and the same sample provided the 24 T cell receptor beta chains below, sequenced in a study of blood T cells in healthy people across ages. It was with a sample-barcoded 5' primer and a J-beta primer mix that a second PCR of roughly 7 to 12 cycles was run. TCRdb reanalysed the 5' RACE reads using MiXCR and keeps one entry per CDR3 protein. The sample shows about 560,000 distinct CDR3 sequences, roughly a quarter of them seen only once. The same data also went into a second study, on T cells of mothers and their children.

What was sequenced was blood. These receptors were obtained from a boy aged 2 to 10 in good health.

This clonotype was seen more than once but under ten times. The chain joins TRBV2 to TRBJ2-7; tentative D call: TRBD2 (6 bases). V was clipped by 7 bases and J by 0 bases, with 19 bases between them. Germline loops: CDR1 SNHLY, CDR2 FYNNEI. The CDR3 has 16 amino acids. In DNA, the CDR3 is TGTGCCAGCATCAAGGACCGGGGGTCCTTCTCCTACGAGCAGTACTTC. Residues: CASIKDRGSFSYEQYF.

The rearrangement links TRBV6-6 to TRBJ1-1; D perhaps matches TRBD1 (5 bases). Germline lookup yields CDR1 MNHNY and CDR2 SVGAGI (reference sequence). This CDR3 comprises 14 residues. V was trimmed by 7 bases and J by 4 bases, leaving 16 bases between them. CDR3 region: CASIPPGGVTEAFF. CDR3 DNA sequence: TGTGCCAGCATCCCCCCGGGGGGTGTCACTGAAGCTTTCTTT.

This chain links TRBV5-4 with TRBJ2-7; 11 nucleotides agree with TRBD2. From germline, CDR1 is SGHNT and CDR2 YYREEE (reference sequence). The CDR3 sequence is 14 residues long. V was pared by 2 bases and J by 5 bases, with 3 bases of the junction left unmatched. The CDR3 spells CASSFTSGSNEQYF. The CDR3 coding sequence is TGTGCCAGCAGCTTCACTAGCGGGAGTAACGAGCAGTACTTC. Variable domain in full (rest from reference TRBV5-4 and TRBJ2-7): ETGVTQSPTHLIKTRGQQVTLRCSSQSGHNTVSWYQQALGQGPQFIFQYYREEENGRGNFPPRFSGLQFPNYSSELNVNALELDDSALYLCASSFTSGSNEQYFGPGTRLTVT.

The J gene is TRBJ2-1, the V gene TRBV6-2 or TRBV6-3, with TRBD2 matching 10 bases. This CDR3 comprises 15 residues. Germline lookup yields CDR1 MNHEY and CDR2 SVGEGT. The V gene end was trimmed by 4 bases and the J gene end by 4 bases; junction bases not matched to a gene: 4. The CDR3 sequence: CASSFETSGYNEQFF. CDR3 coding DNA: TGTGCCAGCAGTTTCGAGACTAGCGGGTACAATGAGCAGTTCTTC.

This chain uses TRBV11-2 with TRBJ1-2; no clear D. The V gene's germline CDR1 is SGHAT and CDR2 FQNNGV. V was clipped by 7 bases and J by 0 bases, with 18 bases between them. This CDR3 has 16 residues. The chain's CDR3 is CASIFPPPAANYGYTF. The DNA for the CDR3 is TGTGCCAGCATATTTCCTCCGCCGGCAGCTAACTATGGCTACACCTTC.

The chain carries TRBV14 and TRBJ2-1, with D maybe TRBD2 (6 bases). This CDR3 is built from 17 residues. From germline, CDR1 is SGHDN and CDR2 FVKESK. V was trimmed by 1 base and J by 8 bases, leaving 21 bases between them. The CDR3 DNA sequence: TGTGCCAGCAGCCAAGGAGGGACTTTAGCGAGTTTGGATGAGCAGTTCTTC. This gives the protein CASSQGGTLASLDEQFF.

The chain couples TRBV6-5 to TRBJ1-1; no firm D call. The germline V gene has CDR1 MNHEY and CDR2 SVGAGI. V lost 6 bases to trimming and J lost 7 bases, with 18 bases between them. There are 14 residues in the CDR3. Written as DNA, the CDR3 is TGTGCCAGCAGGGCCGGCACCGGAGGTGGTGAAGCTTTCTTT. Translated, it gives CASRAGTGGGEAFF.

V usage is TRBV2 and J usage is TRBJ2-5; TRBD2 agrees at 10 bases. The CDR3 is made up of 18 amino acids. CDR1 and CDR2 (germline): SNHLY, FYNNEI. The V and J ends lost 4 bases and 4 bases, in that order; junction bases with no gene match: 15. The DNA of the CDR3 is TGTGCCAGCAGTGTCCCCAAAGGTAGCGGGGGGCCGTCAGAGACCCAGTACTTC. Translation gives CASSVPKGSGGPSETQYF.

This clonotype came up a few times. The chain's CDR3 is CASRTGMEETQYF. CDR3 sequence (DNA): TGTGCCAGCCGGACAGGGATGGAAGAGACCCAGTACTTC. The chain has TRBV12-3 or TRBV12-4 and TRBJ2-5; the match to TRBD1 covers 8 bases. The CDR3 has 13 residues. Trimming took 8 bases from V and 3 from J; bases not matched to a gene: 5.

The chain employs TRBV27 and TRBJ1-4; TRBD1 might be the D (6 bases). V dropped 1 base and J dropped 0 bases, with 12 bases sitting between them. This CDR3 spans 17 amino acids. Germline-derived CDR1 and CDR2 are MNHEY and SMNVEV (reference sequence). In DNA form, the CDR3 reads TGTGCCAGCAGTTTATTTGGGACATTTGCAACTAATGAAAAACTGTTTTTT. The encoded protein is CASSLFGTFATNEKLFF.

The rearrangement joins TRBV2 to TRBJ2-1; tentatively, D is TRBD1 or TRBD2 (6 bases each). Germline assignment: CDR1 SNHLY and CDR2 FYNNEI. CDR3 length equals 17 residues. V lost 2 bases and J 2 bases, leaving 16 bases between the germline ends. CDR3 DNA sequence: TGTGCCAGCAGTGAATTTTGGGGGGCGCTTACCTACAATGAGCAGTTCTTC. Its translation: CASSEFWGALTYNEQFF.

Comment on this clonotype: One end of the junction varies from germline; a read error may be responsible. The gene calls are TRBV4-2 and TRBJ2-5; 9 positions agree with TRBD2. Germline loops: CDR1 LGHNA, CDR2 YNFKEQ. This CDR3 is 14 amino acids long. For the CDR3, the DNA is TGTGCCAGCAGCGGCAGCGGGGGGCAAGAGGCCCAGTACTTC. Translated, it gives CASSGSGGQEAQYF.

The chain combines TRBV6-2 or TRBV6-3 with TRBJ2-1; 7 positions match TRBD2. Germline V lookup: CDR1 MNHEY, CDR2 SVGEGT. There are 15 residues in the CDR3. The junction had 13 bases not matched to a gene; V was cut back by 4 bases and J by 10 bases. In DNA form, the CDR3 reads TGTGCCAGCAGTTGGGGCCCTAGCGGAGCAAGGGAGCAGTTCTTC. This gives the protein CASSWGPSGAREQFF.

This clonotype occurred a few times. The chain carries TRBV20-1 and TRBJ1-2; 7 nucleotides line up with TRBD1. The CDR3 loop spans 13 amino acids. Trimming removed 2 bases from V and 3 bases from J; junction bases left unmatched: 3. In germline, CDR1 is DFQATT, CDR2 SNEGSKA (reference sequence). CDR3 region: CSARTGDDYGYTF. CDR3 in DNA: TGCAGTGCTAGAACAGGGGATGACTATGGCTACACCTTC.

The chain recombines TRBV6-2 or TRBV6-3 with TRBJ2-1; tentative D call: TRBD2 (6 bases). The germline V and J ends were trimmed by 6 bases and 0 bases, with 15 bases remaining between them. The CDR3 has 16 residues. Germline CDR1 and CDR2: MNHEY and SVGEGT. CDR3 sequence: CASRGAKTSSYNEQFF. The CDR3 region has the DNA TGTGCCAGCAGGGGCGCTAAGACTAGCTCCTACAATGAGCAGTTCTTC.

This clonotype was picked up a small number of times. The chain joins TRBV5-1 to TRBJ2-2, with 10 bases that match TRBD2. The junction had 5 bases not matched to a gene; V was cut back by 0 bases and J by 6 bases. Germline lookup yields CDR1 SGHRS and CDR2 YFSETQ. The CDR3 is 16 residues long. CDR3: CASSLALAGGPGELFF. CDR3 coding DNA: TGCGCCAGCAGCTTGGCCTTAGCGGGGGGCCCCGGGGAGCTGTTTTTT.

The chain carries TRBV19 and TRBJ1-2; D possibly corresponds to TRBD1 (6 bases). Germline values: CDR1 LNHDA, CDR2 SQIVND (reference sequence). This CDR3 has 11 residues. Trimming removed 5 bases at V and 13 bases at J, with 14 bases between. The CDR3 loop is CASSSQGSGTF. The CDR3 coding sequence is TGTGCCAGTAGTTCACAGGGAAGCGGCACCTTC.

There are a few counts of this clonotype. V usage is TRBV24-1 and J usage is TRBJ1-2; 12 bases match TRBD1. Looked up from germline, CDR1 is KGHDR and CDR2 is SFDVKD. J gave up 2 bases and V 5 bases, and 2 bases lay outside the gene matches. The CDR3 covers 15 residues. Here the CDR3 reads CATSGDRGQNYGYTF. The CDR3 DNA sequence: TGTGCCACCAGTGGGGACAGGGGGCAGAACTATGGCTACACCTTC.

The gene calls are TRBV5-5 and TRBJ2-3; 7 positions agree with TRBD2. CDR3 length: 15 amino acids. Germline V gene lookup returns CDR1 SGHKS and CDR2 YYEKEE (reference sequence). Trimming cost V 4 bases and J 0 bases; bases outside gene matches: 5. Here the CDR3 DNA reads TGTGCCAGCAGCACCAGCGGGGTAAGCACAGATACGCAGTATTTT. As protein: CASSTSGVSTDTQYF.

This clonotype was counted between two and nine times. The gene calls are TRBV29-1 and TRBJ2-5; D is perhaps TRBD1 (6 bases). Gene TRBJ2-1 matches the end of the DNA better, so the J call may be wrong. Germline V gene lookup returns CDR1 SQVTM and CDR2 ANQGSEA. CDR3 length: 12 residues. This CDR3 reads CSVERGGNEQFF. In nucleotides, the CDR3 is TGCAGCGTTGAACGAGGGGGCAATGAGCAGTTCTTC.

The CDR3 bases are TGTGCCAGCAGCGTCCGGGACAACGATTTGAACACTGAAGCTTTCTTT. It codes for CASSVRDNDLNTEAFF. V is TRBV9 and J is TRBJ1-1, with D possibly TRBD1 on 6 matching bases. Germline V gene data show CDR1 as SGDLS and CDR2 as YYNGEE. V shed 2 bases and J shed 0 bases, with 14 bases lying between them. The CDR3 contains 16 residues.

The rearrangement joins TRBV29-1 to TRBJ2-7, with D maybe TRBD2 (6 bases). The CDR3 spans 13 residues. The V end lost 7 bases, the J end lost 0 bases, and 13 bases lay between the germline ends. Per germline, CDR1 SQVTM and CDR2 ANQGSEA. The CDR3 DNA reads as TGCAGCGCCGGGACTCAGAGCTCCTACGAGCAGTACTTC. Translating gives CSAGTQSSYEQYF.

In its sample, this clonotype was seen once. The chain couples TRBV7-2 to TRBJ1-2; D is unresolved. The CDR3 is 13 residues long. Trimming shortened V by 6 bases and J by 8 bases, and 16 bases separated the two germline ends. Germline CDR1 SGHTA, CDR2 FQGNSA. This CDR3 reads CASSFDPRDGYTF. CDR3 bases: TGTGCCAGCAGTTTCGACCCTAGAGACGGCTACACCTTC.

This clonotype has a count of ten or more. This chain joins TRBV12-3 or TRBV12-4 and TRBJ2-5, with a tentative D call TRBD2 (6 bases). V was trimmed by 5 bases and J by 2 bases, leaving 12 bases between them. The CDR3 is 14 residues long. CDR3 coding DNA: TGTGCCAGCAGTCCGAAGGGACTTCAAGAGACCCAGTACTTC. Protein product: CASSPKGLQETQYF.